The rows below give T cell receptor beta chains drawn from one sample of a study of response to subunit inactivated influenza vaccine. TCRdb re-called the RT-PCR reads through MiXCR, storing one row per CDR3 protein. The data show approximately 480,000 distinct CDR3 sequences, 10% to 11% seen once. Sequencing was performed on PBMCs from blood, taken 45 days after vaccination. The receptors come from a man aged 45-65 years who received an inactivated influenza vaccine. Each CDR3 is given without its conserved first and last residue. Clone size, where shown, is once, few, many, or a class for clones that have expanded.

CDR3 protein: ASSPRTSGGALETQY; V gene: TRBV7-9; clone size: -; CDR3 length: 15; J gene: TRBJ2-5
CDR3 protein: ASSSHPLEGRQY; V gene: TRBV11-2; clone size: -; CDR3 length: 12; J gene: TRBJ2-3
CDR3 protein: ASRGTSGGSNEQF; V gene: TRBV12-3/TRBV12-4; clone size: few; CDR3 length: 13; J gene: TRBJ2-1
CDR3 protein: SATGLAGVPPDTQY; V gene: TRBV20-1; clone size: few; CDR3 length: 14; J gene: TRBJ2-3
CDR3 protein: ASIRLSGSHDTQY; V gene: TRBV6-5; clone size: few; CDR3 length: 13; J gene: TRBJ2-3
CDR3 protein: ASSQVRTGGEQF; V gene: TRBV3-1; clone size: -; CDR3 length: 12; J gene: TRBJ2-1
CDR3 protein: ASSLGAKTYEQY; V gene: TRBV7-2; clone size: many; CDR3 length: 12; J gene: TRBJ2-7
CDR3 protein: ASSLDRGGAF; V gene: TRBV7-9; clone size: few; CDR3 length: 10; J gene: TRBJ1-1
CDR3 protein: SASIVGMDTGELF; V gene: TRBV20-1; clone size: many; CDR3 length: 13; J gene: TRBJ2-2
CDR3 protein: SVVAGPYEQY; V gene: TRBV29-1; clone size: few; CDR3 length: 10; J gene: TRBJ2-7
CDR3 protein: ASTYSGSSYEQY; V gene: TRBV12-3/TRBV12-4; clone size: few; CDR3 length: 12; J gene: TRBJ2-7
CDR3 protein: ASSQGGKHTGELF; V gene: TRBV4-3; clone size: many; CDR3 length: 13; J gene: TRBJ2-2
CDR3 protein: SVIWLNTEAF; V gene: TRBV29-1; clone size: -; CDR3 length: 10; J gene: TRBJ1-1
CDR3 protein: ASSLIVGTGYEQY; V gene: TRBV7-9; clone size: few; CDR3 length: 13; J gene: TRBJ2-7
CDR3 protein: ASRFRGDRQETQY; V gene: TRBV7-8; clone size: -; CDR3 length: 13; J gene: TRBJ2-5
CDR3 protein: ATSAGTGYHAGELF; V gene: TRBV24-1; clone size: many; CDR3 length: 14; J gene: TRBJ2-2
CDR3 protein: ASRLDRDTQY; V gene: TRBV12-3/TRBV12-4; clone size: once; CDR3 length: 10; J gene: TRBJ2-3